This T cell receptor beta chain stems from a study of shared clonotypes between healthy human individuals. Regarding the study as a whole: The study drew on few donors, limiting represented genetic and exposure-history diversity.

Germline values: CDR1 SGHRS, CDR2 YFSETQ. This CDR3 spans 15 amino acids. Trimming removed 3 bases from V and 0 bases from J, with 13 bases in between. Clones were sequenced by immunoSEQ multiplex PCR, and TCRdb holds only the in-frame ones, with some missing. The sample has approximately 1.5 million clones, roughly 98.5% seen once. Note on this clone: Its antigen remains unidentified.

The chain couples TRBV5-1 to TRBJ2-7, with D possibly TRBD2 on 5 matching bases. The sequence derives from a man younger than 45 in good health. The source material was naive CD4+ T cells sorted from blood. Regarding subset: CD45RA+ positively selected. The CDR3 nucleotides read TGCGCCAGCAGCTCGGAACCTAGCTACTCCTACGAGCAGTACTTC. Amino acid sequence: CASSSEPSYSYEQYF.